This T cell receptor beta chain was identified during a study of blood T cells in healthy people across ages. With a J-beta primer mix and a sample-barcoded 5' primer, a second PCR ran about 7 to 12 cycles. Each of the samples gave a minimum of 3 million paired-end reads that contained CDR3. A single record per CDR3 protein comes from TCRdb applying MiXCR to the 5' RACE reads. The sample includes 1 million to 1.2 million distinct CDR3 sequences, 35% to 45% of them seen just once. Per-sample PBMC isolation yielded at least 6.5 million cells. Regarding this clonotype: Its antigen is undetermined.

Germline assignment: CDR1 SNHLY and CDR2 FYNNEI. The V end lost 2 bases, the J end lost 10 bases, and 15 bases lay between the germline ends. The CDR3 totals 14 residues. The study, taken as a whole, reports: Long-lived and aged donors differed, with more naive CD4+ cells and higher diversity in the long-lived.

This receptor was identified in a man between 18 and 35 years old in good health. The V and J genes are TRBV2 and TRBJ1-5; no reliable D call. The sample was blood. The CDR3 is CASSELPLGGPQHF. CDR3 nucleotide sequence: TGTGCCAGCAGTGAACTCCCGTTGGGTGGTCCCCAGCATTTT.